These T cell receptor beta chains were read from a single sample in a study of neurological immune-mediated disorders. TCRdb itself ran the 5' RACE reads through MiXCR, one entry per CDR3 protein. The repertoire includes over 50,000 distinct CDR3 sequences, 5.2% of them detected once, and around 5.1% sits in the top ten. Sequencing was performed on PBMCs. These receptors were collected from a human donor with multiple sclerosis. The donor label of this sample is uncertain. The CDR3 runs from the conserved cysteine through the conserved F or W. D genes are given only for firm matches. Sizes are listed as once, few, many, or a class for an expanded clone.

d_call: .; v_call: TRBV20-1; j_call: TRBJ2-7; clone_size: few; cdr3_aa: CSATGGGISYEQYF; cdr3_nt: TGCAGTGCCACCGGGGGTGGGATCTCCTACGAGCAGTACTTC
d_call: .; v_call: TRBV5-1; j_call: TRBJ1-2; clone_size: many; cdr3_aa: CASSLGSGGANYGYTF; cdr3_nt: TGCGCCAGCAGCTTGGGAAGTGGGGGTGCTAACTATGGCTACACCTTC
d_call: TRBD2; v_call: TRBV5-1; j_call: TRBJ2-3; clone_size: many; cdr3_aa: CASSVGTSGGITDTQYF; cdr3_nt: TGCGCCAGCAGCGTGGGGACTAGCGGGGGAATCACAGATACGCAGTATTTT
d_call: TRBD1; v_call: TRBV5-1; j_call: TRBJ2-5; clone_size: many; cdr3_aa: CASSPLQGAVPETQYF; cdr3_nt: TGCGCCAGCAGCCCACTTCAGGGGGCAGTGCCGGAGACCCAGTACTTC
d_call: TRBD2; v_call: TRBV5-6; j_call: TRBJ2-3; clone_size: many; cdr3_aa: CASSWTSGDTTDTQYF; cdr3_nt: TGTGCCAGCAGTTGGACTAGCGGGGACACCACAGATACGCAGTATTTT
d_call: .; v_call: TRBV5-1; j_call: TRBJ2-1; clone_size: many; cdr3_aa: CASSFSGNEQFF; cdr3_nt: TGCGCCAGCAGCTTTAGCGGTAATGAGCAGTTCTTC
d_call: TRBD1; v_call: TRBV5-1; j_call: TRBJ2-7; clone_size: many; cdr3_aa: CASSSQPTGTGDGDEQYF; cdr3_nt: TGCGCCAGCAGCTCGCAACCAACCGGGACAGGGGATGGTGACGAGCAGTACTTC
d_call: .; v_call: TRBV20-1; j_call: TRBJ1-5; clone_size: many; cdr3_aa: CSARRGEDQPQHF; cdr3_nt: TGCAGTGCTAGAAGAGGAGAGGATCAGCCCCAGCATTTT
d_call: .; v_call: TRBV7-2; j_call: TRBJ1-2; clone_size: medium-sized; cdr3_aa: CASSSRGLGGYTF; cdr3_nt: TGTGCCAGCAGCTCAAGGGGCCTTGGGGGCTACACCTTC
d_call: TRBD1; v_call: TRBV3-1; j_call: TRBJ1-1; clone_size: many; cdr3_aa: CASSVEAGQFSEAFF; cdr3_nt: TGTGCCAGCAGCGTGGAGGCGGGACAGTTTTCTGAAGCTTTCTTT
d_call: TRBD1; v_call: TRBV5-1; j_call: TRBJ2-2; clone_size: many; cdr3_aa: CASSLDRAGELFF; cdr3_nt: TGCGCCAGCAGCCTGGACAGGGCCGGGGAGCTGTTTTTT
d_call: TRBD1; v_call: TRBV5-1; j_call: TRBJ1-1; clone_size: many; cdr3_aa: CASSLVDQGAGTEAFF; cdr3_nt: TGCGCCAGCAGCCTGGTGGATCAGGGGGCTGGCACTGAAGCTTTCTTT
d_call: .; v_call: TRBV7-2; j_call: TRBJ2-3; clone_size: many; cdr3_aa: CASSPGLVADTQYF; cdr3_nt: TGTGCCAGCAGCCCGGGACTGGTTGCGGATACGCAGTATTTT
d_call: TRBD2; v_call: TRBV9; j_call: TRBJ2-5; clone_size: many; cdr3_aa: CASSFSGTSGETQYF; cdr3_nt: TGTGCCAGCAGCTTCTCCGGGACTAGTGGGGAGACCCAGTACTTC
d_call: .; v_call: TRBV20-1; j_call: TRBJ2-7; clone_size: many; cdr3_aa: CSARVGMSSYEQYF; cdr3_nt: TGCAGTGCTAGAGTTGGGATGTCCTCCTACGAGCAGTACTTC
d_call: .; v_call: TRBV4-1; j_call: TRBJ1-3; clone_size: many; cdr3_aa: CASSQVPGVASGNTIYF; cdr3_nt: TGCGCCAGCAGCCAGGTACCCGGAGTAGCCTCTGGAAACACCATATATTTT